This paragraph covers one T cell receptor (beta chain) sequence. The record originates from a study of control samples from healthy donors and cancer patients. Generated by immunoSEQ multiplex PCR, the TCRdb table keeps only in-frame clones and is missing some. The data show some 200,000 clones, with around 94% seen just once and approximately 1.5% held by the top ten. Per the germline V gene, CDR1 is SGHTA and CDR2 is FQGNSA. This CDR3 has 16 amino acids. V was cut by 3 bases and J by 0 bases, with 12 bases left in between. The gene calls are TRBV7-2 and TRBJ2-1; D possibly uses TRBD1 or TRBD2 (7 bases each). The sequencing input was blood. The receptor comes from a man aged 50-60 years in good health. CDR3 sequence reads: CASSLGGDSSYNEQFF. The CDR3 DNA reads TGTGCCAGCAGCTTGGGGGGGGACAGCTCCTACAATGAGCAGTTCTTC. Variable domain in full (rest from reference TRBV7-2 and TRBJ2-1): GAGVSQSPSNKVTEKGKDVELRCDPISGHTALYWYRQSLGQGLEFLIYFQGNSAPDKSGLPSDRFSAERTGGSVSTLTIQRTQQEDSAVYLCASSLGGDSSYNEQFFGPGTRLTVL.